This entry concerns a single TCR beta chain. Antigen unknown. Germline CDR1 and CDR2: MNHEY and SVGEGT. The J segment lost 5 bases and the V segment lost 6 bases, leaving 5 bases of the junction unmatched. This CDR3 spans 14 amino acids. This sample is part of a study of response to subunit inactivated influenza vaccine. Study-level results: Authors suggested each seasonal flu vaccination may recruit only limited numbers of new T cells.

TCRdb recomputed calls from the RT-PCR reads with MiXCR, one row per CDR3 protein. The profile shows approximately 300,000 distinct CDR3 sequences, roughly 20% of them singletons. V is TRBV6-2 or TRBV6-3 and J is TRBJ2-7; 12 nucleotides agree with TRBD2. Sample: PBMCs from blood, taken less than 22 months after vaccination. The sequence was collected from a man aged 50 to 69 who received an inactivated influenza vaccine. The CDR3 spells CASRTSGRRDEQYF. In DNA form, the CDR3 reads TGTGCCAGCAGAACTAGCGGGAGGAGAGACGAGCAGTACTTC.